This entry describes one T cell receptor (beta chain). The record originates from a study of T cell clonotyping in hematopoietic cell transplantation. Sequenced by immunoSEQ multiplex PCR; TCRdb stores in-frame clones only, minus some. The table shows about 76,000 clones, with roughly 95% occurring only once. Time point denoted: recipient sample about 28 days before transplant, after cytoreduction. Germline-derived CDR1 and CDR2 are SGHTA and FQGTGA. V lost 5 bases and J lost 7, with 9 bases in between. The CDR3 totals 12 residues. The sequence was collected from a woman aged 45-65 years with acute myeloid leukemia. Some clones in this sample may be carry-over from other donors' samples. This chain joins TRBV7-3 and TRBJ2-1; D uncertain. Sequencing used peripheral blood mononuclear cells, obtained before stem cell transplant. Written as DNA, the CDR3 is TGTGCCAGCAGCCCCCTAAATAATGAGCAGTTCTTC. Translating it yields CASSPLNNEQFF. Supplemented by reference TRBV7-3 and TRBJ2-1, the full variable domain reads GAGVSQTPSNKVTEKGKYVELRCDPISGHTALYWYRQSLGQGPEFLIYFQGTGAADDSGLPNDRFFAVRPEGSVSTLKIQRTERGDSAVYLCASSPLNNEQFFGPGTRLTVL.